This T cell receptor beta chain appears in the sequencing data of a study of blood T cell repertoires in COVID-19. In the original processing: Amplified reference gene primers provided the basis for estimating nucleated cell counts. Assay: immunoSEQ multiplex PCR; the TCRdb copy retains only in-frame clones and omits some. V and J calls and clone size are copied from that table; D and trimming were computed from the DNA. The sample yields about 140,000 clones, around 82% seen once. V was clipped by 2 bases and J by 8 bases, with 13 bases between them. The germline gives CDR1 SGHKS, CDR2 YYEKEE (reference sequence). The CDR3 has 14 amino acids. Concerning this clone: Within the sample, other DNA sequences also encode this same CDR3.

The sample consisted of peripheral blood. This sequence originates from a woman in her sixties with acute or convalescent COVID-19. J is TRBJ2-2 and V is TRBV5-5; the D gene is possibly TRBD1 (5 bases). The CDR3 DNA follows: TGTGCCAGCAGCTTATGGGGCATATCGGGGGAGCTGTTTTTT. It specifies CASSLWGISGELFF.